Following are 27 T cell receptor beta chains from one sample sequenced in a study of CD8+CD57+ T cells in acquired aplastic anemia (dated by TCRdb to about 2018). Sequencer: Illumina HiSeq 2000. Genomic DNA served as template for TCR beta VDJ combination and CDR3 sequence profiling. The raw public data were reprocessed by TCRdb itself: fastp quality trimming at Q25, MiXCR clonotype calling, in-frame beta chains only. Rows with one shared CDR3 protein collapse into an entry with the most common genes and DNA. For this sample there are about 110,000 distinct CDR3 sequences; 51% appear just once. The biggest ten clones account for roughly 34% of the sample. Sequenced: sorted CD4+, CD8+, or CD8+CD57+ T cells (not recorded which) from PBMCs. The receptor source for this set is a human donor in good health, serving as a control.

This clonotype has more than one count but fewer than ten. CDR3 DNA sequence: TGTGCCAGCAGCCTACAAACCGGGACAGGGAATAACTATGGCTACACCTTC. Its protein product is CASSLQTGTGNNYGYTF. The chain couples TRBV6-1 to TRBJ1-2; 9 bases map to TRBD1. V was pared by 6 bases and J by 1 base, with 12 bases of the junction left unmatched. CDR1 is MNHNS, CDR2 SASEGT, per germline. The CDR3 sequence is 17 residues long.

There are a few counts of this clonotype. This sequence may be a read error, since a much larger clone differs from it by one base. The chain is built from TRBV5-6 and TRBJ2-6; 9 nucleotides align to TRBD1. Trimming at V came to 4 bases and at J to 2 bases, leaving 7 bases not matched to a gene. Per germline, CDR1 SGHDT and CDR2 YYEEEE. This CDR3 region has 17 residues. The CDR3 sequence: CASSAGTGTPGANVLTF. CDR3 sequence (DNA): TGTGCCAGCAGCGCGGGGACAGGGACCCCTGGGGCCAACGTCCTGACTTTC.

The chain joins TRBV29-1 to TRBJ1-2, with 12 bases identical to TRBD1. CDR3 size: 12 residues. Germline CDR1 is SQVTM and CDR2 is ANQGSEA. After removal of 6 bases from V and 4 bases from J, the junction contained 0 bases not matched to a gene. The CDR3 loop reads CSVGQGAYGYTF. As DNA, the CDR3 is TGCAGCGTGGGACAGGGGGCCTATGGCTACACCTTC.

The sample holds a few counts of this clonotype. The chain couples TRBV7-2 to TRBJ1-1, with D uncertain. Germline V CDR1 and CDR2: SGHTA, FQGNSA. V was cut by 0 bases and J by 11 bases, with 13 bases left in between. This CDR3 comprises 13 residues. The CDR3 region has the DNA TGTGCCAGCAGCTTAGCCGTCGAAGCAAGGGCTTTCTTT. Its translation: CASSLAVEARAFF.

V and J are TRBV2 and TRBJ1-5; D possibly corresponds to TRBD1 (5 bases). Germline loops: CDR1 SNHLY, CDR2 FYNNEI. Trimming stripped 6 bases from V and 3 bases from J, with 15 bases between. The CDR3 length is 15 residues. The chain's CDR3 is CASRRQSPLNQPQHF. Here the CDR3 DNA reads TGTGCCAGCAGAAGACAGAGCCCCCTCAATCAGCCCCAGCATTTT.

The chain employs TRBV6-4 and TRBJ2-5, with D possibly matching TRBD2 (5 bases). CDR1 is MRHNA and CDR2 is SNTAGT in the germline V gene. The CDR3 is 13 residues long. Trimming removed 6 bases at V and 5 bases at J, with 13 bases between. CDR3 sequence: CASSFGPGETQYF. CDR3 nucleotides: TGTGCCAGCAGCTTTGGACCGGGGGAGACCCAGTACTTC.

The table lists this clonotype with a few counts. The chain is built from TRBV7-6 and TRBJ2-3; no firm D call. The ends were cut back, 6 bases at V and 1 base at J, with 8 bases in the middle. Germline lookup yields CDR1 SGHVS and CDR2 FNYEAQ. The length of the CDR3 is 13 residues. CDR3 sequence reads: CASRALGTDTQYF. In nucleotides, the CDR3 is TGTGCCAGCAGGGCGCTGGGCACAGATACGCAGTATTTT.

The DNA for the CDR3 is TGTGCCATCAGTGAGGGCCTTAATCAGCCCCAGCATTTT. This gives the protein CAISEGLNQPQHF. V and J are TRBV10-3 and TRBJ1-5, with D unresolved. Germline CDR1 is ENHRY and CDR2 is SYGVKD. With 2 bases removed from V and 4 bases from J, the gap between germline ends came to 6 bases. CDR3 size: 13 residues.

The chain has TRBV20-1 and TRBJ1-1; weak D call: TRBD1 (6 bases). Germline V gene data show CDR1 as DFQATT and CDR2 as SNEGSKA (reference sequence). CDR3 size: 16 residues. Trimming removed 2 bases from V and 4 bases from J, with 20 bases in between. The CDR3 spells CSARRQVPLASTEAFF. For the CDR3, the DNA is TGCAGTGCTAGACGACAGGTACCCTTGGCTAGCACTGAAGCTTTCTTT.

V is TRBV15 and J is TRBJ2-3; the D is unclear. The V end lost 0 bases, the J end lost 0 bases, and 4 bases lay between the germline ends. This CDR3 region has 14 residues. CDR1 and CDR2 (germline): LNHNV, YYDKDF (reference sequence). The CDR3 sequence: CATSRESSTDTQYF. CDR3 in DNA: TGTGCCACCAGCAGAGAATCCAGCACAGATACGCAGTATTTT.

This clonotype showed up many times. The chain employs TRBV20-1 and TRBJ2-7; 7 bases agree with TRBD1. The length of the CDR3 is 17 residues. V gave up 0 bases and J gave up 0 bases; unmatched junction bases: 11. Germline CDR1 is DFQATT and CDR2 is SNEGSKA (reference sequence). For the CDR3, the DNA is TGCAGTGCTAGAGATGATTATGTGACAGGGAGCTCCTACGAGCAGTACTTC. This codes for CSARDDYVTGSSYEQYF.

With respect to this clonotype: One junction end disagrees with the germline gene, perhaps due to a read error. For the CDR3, the DNA is TGTGCCAGCAGTGGGCGGACAGTGTATGGCTACGCCTTC. This translates into CASSGRTVYGYAF. This chain uses TRBV25-1 with TRBJ1-2; D possibly corresponds to TRBD1 (6 bases). The V gene's germline CDR1 is MGHDK and CDR2 SYGVNS. CDR3 size: 13 residues.

Here the CDR3 DNA reads TGCAGTGCTAGAGATCAGGGAGACGGCTACACCTTC. Amino acid sequence: CSARDQGDGYTF. J is TRBJ1-2 and V is TRBV20-1; tentative D call: TRBD1 (5 bases). The germline V gene encodes CDR1 DFQATT and CDR2 SNEGSKA (reference sequence). Trimming removed 0 bases from V and 8 bases from J, with 10 bases in between. This CDR3 is 12 amino acids long.

This clonotype was found once. The chain links TRBV24-1 to TRBJ2-7; 7 bases are a match to TRBD2. This CDR3 comprises 14 residues. CDR1 is KGHDR, CDR2 SFDVKD, per germline. V was clipped by 4 bases and J by 4 bases; unmatched bases: 6. In DNA form, the CDR3 reads TGTGCCACCAGTGACCCCTGGCGGGGGTACGAGCAGTACTTC. Protein product: CATSDPWRGYEQYF.

At least ten counts were recorded for this clonotype. The rearrangement uses TRBV27 and TRBJ2-7; tentatively, D is TRBD1 (5 bases). There are 13 residues in the CDR3. V gave up 5 bases and J gave up 4 bases, with 12 bases separating them. Germline V CDR1 and CDR2: MNHEY, SMNVEV (reference sequence). CDR3 protein: CASSVQGRYEQYF. The CDR3 bases are TGTGCCAGCAGTGTCCAGGGTCGATACGAGCAGTACTTC.

CDR3 bases: TGTGCCAGCAGCCTGGGGGGGGTCGATGGCTACACCTTC. As protein: CASSLGGVDGYTF. This chain connects TRBV9 to TRBJ1-2, with a weak D call TRBD1 (5 bases). The CDR3 has 13 residues. The V gene's germline CDR1 is SGDLS and CDR2 YYNGEE. Trimming took 4 bases from V and 6 from J, leaving 13 bases between them.

This clonotype was seen a few times. This is likely a read error, given that the CDR3 carries no conserved phenylalanine or tryptophan at its end. The limits of the CDR3 on the DNA are not certain, so only TCRdb's listed CDR3 is given. The chain employs TRBV10-3 and TRBJ2-6; no DNA check was done on the table's D call, TRBD2. CDR1 is ENHRY and CDR2 is SYGVKD in the germline V gene. The CDR3 has 11 residues if both end residues are counted. The CDR3 spells CAISETSGGAY.

At least ten counts were recorded for this clonotype. The gene calls are TRBV20-1 and TRBJ1-5; the D is unclear. The CDR3 has 15 amino acids. Germline CDR1 reads DFQATT; CDR2 reads SNEGSKA (reference sequence). The V gene lost 4 bases and the J gene lost 5 bases, with 18 bases spanning the gap. CDR3 in DNA: TGCAGTGCTATAGACTTGGACGCCGACTATCAGCCCCAGCATTTT. It translates to CSAIDLDADYQPQHF.

This chain links TRBV19 with TRBJ1-2; D remains ambiguous. The V gene's germline CDR1 is LNHDA and CDR2 SQIVND (reference sequence). The germline V and J ends were trimmed by 5 bases and 5 bases, with 18 bases remaining between them. The CDR3 is made up of 15 amino acids. CDR3 coding DNA: TGTGCCAGTAGTGCTAGCCCCGGGATCGGGTATGGCTACACCTTC. It specifies CASSASPGIGYGYTF. Variable domain in full (rest from reference TRBV19 and TRBJ1-2): DGGITQSPKYLFRKEGQNVTLSCEQNLNHDAMYWYRQDPGQGLRLIYYSQIVNDFQKGDIAEGYSVSREKKESFPLTVTSAQKNPTAFYLCASSASPGIGYGYTFGSGTRLTVV.

This clonotype was recorded many times. J is TRBJ2-7 and V is TRBV6-1, with D hard to call. The germline V gene encodes CDR1 MNHNS and CDR2 SASEGT. V was pared by 5 bases and J by 2 bases, with 10 bases between. This CDR3 region has 13 residues. CDR3 residues: CASSSRGPYEQYF. The CDR3 DNA is TGTGCCAGCAGTAGCCGCGGCCCCTACGAGCAGTACTTC.

Many counts were recorded for this clonotype. The CDR3: CASSEQESSYNEQFF. CDR3 sequence (DNA): TGTGCCAGCAGCGAACAGGAATCCTCCTACAATGAGCAGTTCTTC. V is TRBV6-1 and J is TRBJ2-1, with D perhaps TRBD1 (5 bases). Looked up from germline, CDR1 is MNHNS and CDR2 is SASEGT. V dropped 6 bases and J dropped 0 bases, with 12 bases sitting between them. The CDR3 totals 15 residues.

This chain links TRBV7-9 with TRBJ2-3; maybe TRBD2 (5 bases). Germline values: CDR1 SEHNR, CDR2 FQNEAQ (reference sequence). V lost 7 bases to trimming and J lost 2 bases, with 10 bases between them. The CDR3 is 13 residues long. The CDR3 reads CASIGKPTDTQYF. The CDR3 nucleotides read TGTGCCAGCATCGGGAAACCCACAGATACGCAGTATTTT.

The rearrangement links TRBV24-1 to TRBJ2-7, with unresolved D. In germline, CDR1 is KGHDR, CDR2 SFDVKD. This CDR3 is built from 14 residues. The V end lost 3 bases, the J end lost 7 bases, and 15 bases lay between the germline ends. DNA of the CDR3: TGTGCCACCAGTGATGCTATAGTTCCCCTGGAGCAGTACTTC. This codes for CATSDAIVPLEQYF.

Comments on this clonotype: At one end the junction does not follow the germline gene, possibly because of a read error. J is TRBJ2-3 and V is TRBV2; D might be TRBD1 (5 bases). This CDR3 contains 12 residues. Germline lookup yields CDR1 SNHLY and CDR2 FYNNEI. CDR3 DNA: TGTGCCGTCCACCCGGAGACAGATACACAGTATTTT. It yields the protein CAVHPETDTQYF.

The chain is built from TRBV5-6 and TRBJ2-5, with 7 nucleotides matching TRBD1. Germline CDR1 reads SGHDT; CDR2 reads YYEEEE. V lost 4 bases to trimming and J lost 5 bases; unmatched junction nucleotides: 5. This CDR3 has 13 amino acids. CDR3 in amino acids: CASSPKDRETQYF. The CDR3 nucleotides read TGTGCCAGCAGCCCAAAGGACAGGGAGACCCAGTACTTC.

The rearrangement joins TRBV24-1 to TRBJ2-1; TRBD2 agrees at 8 bases. V was pared by 9 bases and J by 7 bases, with 4 bases of the junction left unmatched. This CDR3 is built from 12 residues. Germline values: CDR1 KGHDR, CDR2 SFDVKD. For the CDR3, the DNA is TGTGCCACCGAAGCGGGGGCGAATGAGCAGTTCTTC. It yields the protein CATEAGANEQFF.

Only a few counts were recorded for this clonotype. This rearrangement joins TRBV11-1 to TRBJ2-1, with 8 nucleotides matching TRBD1. The CDR3 runs to 15 residues. Per germline, CDR1 SGHAT and CDR2 FQDESV (reference sequence). With 7 bases clipped from V and 8 bases from J, the junction kept 13 bases outside the gene matches. The CDR3 nucleotides read TGTGCCAGCATCCCCGGTGGGCAGGGGGCCGATGAGCAGTTCTTC. It codes for CASIPGGQGADEQFF.